Listed here are 3 T cell receptor beta chains from one sample, sequenced in a study of shared clonotypes between healthy human individuals. Only in-frame clones appear in the TCRdb table, and some are missing; sequencing was by immunoSEQ multiplex PCR. Here the sample spans over a million clones, around three quarters being singletons. Sequenced: memory CD4+ T cells from PBMCs. Subset here: CD45RA-negative fraction. Receptors were obtained from a man aged 18 to 29 in good health. Some clones in this sample may be carry-over from other donors' samples.

V usage is TRBV9 and J usage is TRBJ1-2; tentatively, D is TRBD1 (5 bases). The CDR3 is made up of 12 amino acids. The V gene's germline CDR1 is SGDLS and CDR2 YYNGEE. The V and J ends lost 2 bases and 6 bases respectively, with 8 bases between them. The CDR3 nucleotides read TGTGCCAGCAGCGTCGCAGGGAATGGCTACACCTTC. Translated: CASSVAGNGYTF.

V and J are TRBV27 and TRBJ2-3; no clear D. Germline V CDR1 and CDR2: MNHEY, SMNVEV (reference sequence). CDR3 length: 14 amino acids. Deletions cut 6 bases from V and 0 bases from J, with 10 bases between. The CDR3 region has the DNA TGTGCCAGCAGCGGGTGGGCCAGCACAGATACGCAGTATTTT. Translated: CASSGWASTDTQYF.

The rearrangement joins TRBV9 to TRBJ2-7; 9 positions agree with TRBD1. Germline CDR1 reads SGDLS; CDR2 reads YYNGEE. V dropped 4 bases and J dropped 7; count of bases not matched to a gene: 12. The CDR3 runs to 15 residues. Written as DNA, the CDR3 is TGTGCCAGCAGCTCAACCGGGACAGGGTTTAGTGAGCAGTACTTC. Translated, it gives CASSSTGTGFSEQYF.